Presented here are 6 T cell receptor beta chains from one specimen sequenced in a study of spatial heterogeneity in lung cancer. As for time point: blood at routine non-recurrence follow-up after resection. TCRdb recomputed calls from the 5' RACE reads with MiXCR, one row per CDR3 protein. The data show over 85,000 distinct CDR3 sequences, 15% to 20% seen once. The sample was PBMCs, taken at follow-up. The source is a male donor with early-stage non-small cell lung cancer.

A few counts support this clonotype. The chain links TRBV4-1 to TRBJ1-2, with TRBD1 as a possible D gene (5 bases). CDR3 length equals 16 residues. CDR1 MGHRA and CDR2 YSYEKL come from the germline V gene. V was pared by 4 bases and J by 0 bases, with 15 bases between. This CDR3 reads CASSPGTRSTNYGYTF. CDR3 DNA: TGCGCCAGCAGCCCCGGGACTCGAAGCACTAACTATGGCTACACCTTC.

This chain uses TRBV12-3 or TRBV12-4 with TRBJ2-2, with TRBD2 matching 7 bases. CDR3 length: 17 residues. The V segment lost 6 bases and the J segment 3 bases; nucleotides outside the gene matches: 13. The CDR3 is CASSPLLAKTHTGELFF. In DNA form, the CDR3 reads TGTGCCAGCAGCCCCTTACTAGCGAAGACACACACCGGGGAGCTGTTTTTT.

This clonotype was detected only once. The rearrangement uses TRBV3-1 and TRBJ1-6; 7 bases match TRBD1. The CDR3 length is 15 residues. Germline-derived CDR1 and CDR2 are LGHDT and YNNKEL (reference sequence). Trimming cost V 2 bases and J 5 bases; bases outside gene matches: 3. Here the CDR3 DNA reads TGTGCCAGCAGCCAAACGGGACAGAATAATTCACCCCTCCACTTT. It translates to CASSQTGQNNSPLHF. Full variable domain (outside the CDR3, taken from reference TRBV3-1 and TRBJ1-6): DTAVSQTPKYLVTQMGNDKSIKCEQNLGHDTMYWYKQDSKKFLKIMFSYNNKELIINETVPNRFSPKSPDKAHLNLHINSLELGDSAVYFCASSQTGQNNSPLHFGNGTRLTVT.

The gene calls are TRBV5-5 and TRBJ1-6; D ambiguous. Per germline, CDR1 SGHKS and CDR2 YYEKEE (reference sequence). Trimming stripped 1 base from V and 8 bases from J, with 13 bases between. The CDR3 extends over 15 amino acids. CDR3 region: CASSLTRFSDSPLHF. Here the CDR3 DNA reads TGTGCCAGCAGCTTGACCAGATTTAGCGATTCACCCCTCCACTTT.

The rearrangement joins TRBV6-5 to TRBJ1-1, with 7 bases lining up with TRBD1. Germline loops: CDR1 MNHEY, CDR2 SVGAGI. The CDR3 sequence is 17 residues long. J gave up 1 base and V 2 bases, and 10 bases lay outside the gene matches. The CDR3 reads CASSYQRDRWKNTEAFF. The CDR3, as DNA: TGTGCCAGCAGTTACCAACGGGACAGATGGAAGAACACTGAAGCTTTCTTT.

The V call is TRBV3-1, the J call TRBJ2-7, with D possibly matching TRBD2 (5 bases). The germline V gene has CDR1 LGHDT and CDR2 YNNKEL (reference sequence). The V end lost 4 bases, the J end lost 6 bases, and 7 bases lay between the germline ends. The CDR3 is 11 amino acids. The CDR3 DNA is TGTGCCAGCAGCCTCCTAGCCGAGCAGTACTTC. Protein product: CASSLLAEQYF.